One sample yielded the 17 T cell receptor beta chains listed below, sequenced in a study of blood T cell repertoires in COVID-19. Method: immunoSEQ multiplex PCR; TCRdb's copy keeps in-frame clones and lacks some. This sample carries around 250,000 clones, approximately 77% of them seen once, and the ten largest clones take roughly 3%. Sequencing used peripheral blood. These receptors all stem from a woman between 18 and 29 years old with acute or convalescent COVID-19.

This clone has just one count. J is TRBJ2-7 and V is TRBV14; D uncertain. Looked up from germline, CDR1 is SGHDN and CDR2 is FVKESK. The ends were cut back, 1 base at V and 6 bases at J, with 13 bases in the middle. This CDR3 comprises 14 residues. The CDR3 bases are TGTGCCAGCAGCCAAGGTTCGGTCGCCCGCGAGCAGTACTTC. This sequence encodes CASSQGSVAREQYF.

CDR3 in DNA: TGTGCCAGCAGCCAGGGACTAGCGGCTGATTTCCTCACAGATACGCAGTATTTT. It yields the protein CASSQGLAADFLTDTQYF. The chain combines TRBV7-2 with TRBJ2-3; 11 bases align to TRBD2. V trimming: 5 bases; J trimming: 2 bases; junction bases outside the gene matches: 12. Per the germline V gene, CDR1 is SGHTA and CDR2 is FQGNSA. CDR3 length equals 18 residues.

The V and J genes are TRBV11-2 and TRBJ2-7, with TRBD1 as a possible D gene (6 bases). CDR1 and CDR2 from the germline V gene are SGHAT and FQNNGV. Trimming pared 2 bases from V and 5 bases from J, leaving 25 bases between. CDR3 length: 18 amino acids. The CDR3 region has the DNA TGTGCCAGCAGCTTACCCCCAGGAACATCCGGGACAATCAACGAGCAGTACTTC. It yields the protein CASSLPPGTSGTINEQYF.

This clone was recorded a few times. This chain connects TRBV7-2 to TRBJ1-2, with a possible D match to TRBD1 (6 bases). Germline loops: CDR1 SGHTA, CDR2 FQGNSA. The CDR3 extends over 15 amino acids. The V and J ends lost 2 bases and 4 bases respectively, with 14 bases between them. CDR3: CASSLTRDTGYGYTF. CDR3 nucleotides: TGTGCCAGCAGCTTAACCCGGGACACGGGCTATGGCTACACCTTC.

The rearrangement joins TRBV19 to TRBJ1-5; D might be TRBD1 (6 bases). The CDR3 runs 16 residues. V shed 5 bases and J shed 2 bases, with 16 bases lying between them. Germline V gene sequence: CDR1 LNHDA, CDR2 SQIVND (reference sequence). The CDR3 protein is CASSVPGGPGNQPQHF. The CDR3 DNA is TGTGCCAGTAGTGTTCCGGGGGGGCCAGGCAATCAGCCCCAGCATTTT.

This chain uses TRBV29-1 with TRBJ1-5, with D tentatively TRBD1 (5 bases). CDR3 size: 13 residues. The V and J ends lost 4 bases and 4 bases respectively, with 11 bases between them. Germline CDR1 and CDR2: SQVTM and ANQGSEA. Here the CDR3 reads CSVVTRANQPQHF. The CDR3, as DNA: TGCAGCGTTGTTACCAGGGCGAATCAGCCCCAGCATTTT.

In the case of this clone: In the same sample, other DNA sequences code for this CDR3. The CDR3 region has the DNA TGTGCCAGCAGCTTAATCGGCGGGAGGGTTAGAGAGACCCAGTACTTC. This codes for CASSLIGGRVRETQYF. The genes are TRBV7-2 and TRBJ2-5; 9 bases are shared with TRBD2. With V trimmed by 2 bases and J by 4 bases, 8 bases remained unmatched. This CDR3 is 16 amino acids long. Germline V gene sequence: CDR1 SGHTA, CDR2 FQGNSA.

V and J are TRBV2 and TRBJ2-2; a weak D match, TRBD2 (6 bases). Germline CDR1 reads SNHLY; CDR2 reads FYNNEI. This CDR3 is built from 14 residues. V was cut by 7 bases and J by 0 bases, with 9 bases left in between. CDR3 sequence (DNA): TGTGCCAGCATAGGGACTTCGAACACCGGGGAGCTGTTTTTT. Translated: CASIGTSNTGELFF. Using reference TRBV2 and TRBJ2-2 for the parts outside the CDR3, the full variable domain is EPEVTQTPSHQVTQMGQEVILRCVPISNHLYFYWYRQILGQKVEFLVSFYNNEISEKSEIFDDQFSVERPDGSNFTLKIRSTKLEDSAMYFCASIGTSNTGELFFGEGSRLTVL.

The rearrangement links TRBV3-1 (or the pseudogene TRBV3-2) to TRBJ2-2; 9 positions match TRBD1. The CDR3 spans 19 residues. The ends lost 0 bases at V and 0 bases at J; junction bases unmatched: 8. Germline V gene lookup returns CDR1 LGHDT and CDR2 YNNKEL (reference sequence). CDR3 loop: CASSQDTLGTGTNTGELFF. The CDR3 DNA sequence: TGTGCCAGCAGCCAAGATACACTCGGGACAGGGACGAACACCGGGGAGCTGTTTTTT.

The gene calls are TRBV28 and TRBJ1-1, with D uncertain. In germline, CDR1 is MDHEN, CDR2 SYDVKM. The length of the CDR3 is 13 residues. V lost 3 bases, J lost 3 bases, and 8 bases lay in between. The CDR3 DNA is TGTGCCAGCAGTTTGGAGCCTTACACTGAAGCTTTCTTT. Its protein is CASSLEPYTEAFF.

CDR3 in amino acids: CASSNRTVFTQYF. The CDR3 DNA follows: TGTGCCAGCTCAAACAGGACAGTTTTTACGCAGTATTTT. J is TRBJ2-3 and V is TRBV18; TRBD1 might be the D (6 bases). Germline CDR1 is KGHSH and CDR2 is LQKENI. CDR3 length: 13 amino acids. V lost 5 bases to trimming and J lost 8 bases, with 14 bases between them.

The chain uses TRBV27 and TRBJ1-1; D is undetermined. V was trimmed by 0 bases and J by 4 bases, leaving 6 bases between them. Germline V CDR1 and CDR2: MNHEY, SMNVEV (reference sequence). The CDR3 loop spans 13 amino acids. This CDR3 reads CASSLSAVTEAFF. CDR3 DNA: TGTGCCAGCAGTTTATCGGCAGTCACTGAAGCTTTCTTT.

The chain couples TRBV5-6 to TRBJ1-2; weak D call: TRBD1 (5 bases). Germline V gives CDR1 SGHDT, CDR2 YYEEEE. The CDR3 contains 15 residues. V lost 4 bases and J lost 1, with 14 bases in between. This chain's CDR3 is CASSIRQKFNYGYTF. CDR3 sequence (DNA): TGTGCCAGCAGCATACGACAGAAATTTAACTATGGCTACACCTTC.

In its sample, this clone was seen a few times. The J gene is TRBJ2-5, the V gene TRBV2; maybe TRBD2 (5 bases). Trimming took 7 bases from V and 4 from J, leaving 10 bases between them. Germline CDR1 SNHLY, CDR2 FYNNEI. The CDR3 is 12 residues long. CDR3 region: CASTGKGETQYF. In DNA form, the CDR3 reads TGTGCCAGCACGGGGAAAGGAGAGACCCAGTACTTC.

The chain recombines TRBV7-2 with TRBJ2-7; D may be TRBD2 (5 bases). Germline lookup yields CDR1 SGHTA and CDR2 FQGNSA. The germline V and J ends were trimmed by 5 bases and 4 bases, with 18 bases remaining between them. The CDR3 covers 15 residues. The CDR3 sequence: CASSPGSTPLYEQYF. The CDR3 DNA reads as TGTGCCAGCAGCCCGGGAAGCACGCCCTTGTACGAGCAGTACTTC.

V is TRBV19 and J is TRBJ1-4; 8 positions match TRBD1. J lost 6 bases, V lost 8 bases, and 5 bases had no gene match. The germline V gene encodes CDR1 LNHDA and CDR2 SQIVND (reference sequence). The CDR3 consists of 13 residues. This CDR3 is CASAGQADEKLFF. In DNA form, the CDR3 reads TGTGCCAGTGCGGGACAGGCCGATGAAAAACTGTTTTTT.

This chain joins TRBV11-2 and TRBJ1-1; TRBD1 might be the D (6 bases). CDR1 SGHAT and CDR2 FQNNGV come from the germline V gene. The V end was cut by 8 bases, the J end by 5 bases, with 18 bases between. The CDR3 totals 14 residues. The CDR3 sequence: CASRLNTGTTEAFF. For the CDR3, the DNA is TGTGCCAGCCGACTAAACACAGGGACGACTGAAGCTTTCTTT.